These 6 T cell receptor beta chains were sequenced from one sample in a study of T-cell reconstitution after alpha-beta-depleted transplantation in children. It was with unique molecular identifiers that the TCRbeta library was prepared. TCRdb ran MiXCR on the PCR reads and lists one entry per CDR3 protein. The table lists roughly 98,000 distinct CDR3 sequences, roughly a sixth of them singletons, with roughly 21% in the top ten. This sample comprised PBMCs, mostly from graft donor cells, obtained 180 days after TCRalphabeta/CD19-depleted stem cell transplant. The receptors here all came from a male patient aged 2-15 years who had a stem cell transplant for acute lymphoblastic leukemia, so the T cells may come from the graft donor.

This clonotype was recorded many times. This chain joins TRBV9 and TRBJ2-2, with D uncertain. This CDR3 is built from 13 residues. Per the germline V gene, CDR1 is SGDLS and CDR2 is YYNGEE. V lost 0 bases and J lost 5, with 5 bases in between. The CDR3 is CASSVVTTGELFF. The CDR3 DNA is TGTGCCAGCAGCGTAGTTACAACCGGGGAGCTGTTTTTT.

The chain's CDR3 is CSANPGQTGYYEQYF. Written as DNA, the CDR3 is TGCAGTGCTAACCCCGGGCAGACCGGTTACTACGAGCAGTACTTC. The gene calls are TRBV20-1 and TRBJ2-7; D remains unclear. The V and J ends lost 4 bases and 3 bases respectively, with 19 bases between them. CDR1 is DFQATT, CDR2 SNEGSKA, per germline (reference sequence). This CDR3 is built from 15 residues.

This clonotype was seen a handful of times. The rearrangement uses TRBV20-1 and TRBJ1-2; no clear D. V was clipped by 0 bases and J by 4 bases, with 15 bases between them. Germline V CDR1 and CDR2: DFQATT, SNEGSKA (reference sequence). The CDR3 is 15 amino acids. CDR3 nucleotide sequence: TGCAGTGCTAGAGATCGAATGGGCGTACCCTATGGCTACACCTTC. Its protein product is CSARDRMGVPYGYTF.

The V and J genes are TRBV2 and TRBJ2-3; 7 bases are a match to TRBD2. Trimming took 2 bases from V and 2 from J; bases not matched to a gene: 4. Germline V gene data show CDR1 as SNHLY and CDR2 as FYNNEI. The CDR3 is 15 residues long. The DNA for the CDR3 is TGTGCCAGCAGTGAAATCGGGACTACCACAGATACGCAGTATTTT. Protein product: CASSEIGTTTDTQYF.

This clonotype was found many times. The chain links TRBV5-5 to TRBJ2-1, with 8 bases fitting TRBD1. Germline-derived CDR1 and CDR2 are SGHKS and YYEKEE (reference sequence). V trimming: 4 bases; J trimming: 4 bases; junction bases outside the gene matches: 7. There are 15 residues in the CDR3. This CDR3 is CASSPRDRSYNEQFF. Here the CDR3 DNA reads TGTGCCAGCAGCCCCCGGGACAGGAGTTACAATGAGCAGTTCTTC.

The rearrangement links TRBV3-1 to TRBJ1-5; maybe TRBD1 (5 bases). This CDR3 spans 19 amino acids. Germline CDR1 LGHDT, CDR2 YNNKEL (reference sequence). V was trimmed by 6 bases and J by 0 bases, leaving 24 bases between them. Here the CDR3 reads CASSFLGRGLRDSNQPQHF. DNA for the CDR3: TGTGCCAGCAGTTTTTTGGGTCGGGGGTTGAGGGATAGCAATCAGCCCCAGCATTTT.